This passage covers 6 T cell receptor beta chains from one sample sequenced in a study of tumour-infiltrating T cells in Burkitt lymphoma. Assay used: immunoSEQ multiplex PCR; TCRdb lists only in-frame clones, some missing. The sample includes under 2,500 clones, about 14% of them seen just once. Specimen: tumor tissue. The receptors derive from a human donor with Burkitt lymphoma.

This clone was counted a few times. The gene calls are TRBV29-1 and TRBJ2-1, with TRBD2 identical over 7 bases. CDR3 length: 16 amino acids. With 3 bases clipped from V and 1 base from J, the junction kept 9 bases outside the gene matches. The germline CDR1 and CDR2 sequences are SQVTM and ANQGSEA. CDR3 loop: CSVDSGAAISYNEQFF. The CDR3 DNA is TGCAGCGTTGACAGCGGGGCGGCCATTTCCTACAATGAGCAGTTCTTC.

This clone was seen a few times. The chain combines TRBV5-8 with TRBJ2-4, with TRBD1 identical over 9 bases. The CDR3 is made up of 16 amino acids. Germline-derived CDR1 and CDR2 are SGHTS and YDEGEE. The J segment lost 2 bases and the V segment lost 6 bases, leaving 9 bases of the junction unmatched. CDR3 residues: CASTKRDRDTKNIQYF. Here the CDR3 DNA reads TGTGCCAGCACCAAAAGGGACAGGGATACCAAAAACATTCAGTACTTC.

The V call is TRBV2, the J call TRBJ2-1, with 14 bases that match TRBD2. The V gene end was trimmed by 6 bases and the J gene end by 0 bases; junction bases not matched to a gene: 7. The V gene's germline CDR1 is SNHLY and CDR2 FYNNEI. The CDR3 sequence is 18 residues long. The CDR3 DNA reads as TGTGCCAGCAGGGGACTAGCGGGGGCCCTCTCCTCCTACAATGAGCAGTTCTTC. It yields the protein CASRGLAGALSSYNEQFF.

The chain employs TRBV29-1 and TRBJ2-3; 9 bases map to TRBD2. This CDR3 contains 13 residues. Germline V gene data show CDR1 as SQVTM and CDR2 as ANQGSEA. The V segment lost 5 bases and the J segment 4 bases; nucleotides outside the gene matches: 4. The CDR3 DNA sequence: TGCAGCGTTTCTGCGGGGGGGTCAGATACGCAGTATTTT. It yields the protein CSVSAGGSDTQYF.

V is TRBV2 and J is TRBJ2-7; D possibly corresponds to TRBD2 (6 bases). Germline values: CDR1 SNHLY, CDR2 FYNNEI. The V end was cut by 6 bases, the J end by 1 base, with 7 bases between. The CDR3 contains 12 residues. The DNA for the CDR3 is TGTGCCAGCAGCCGGGAGTCCTACGAGCAGTACTTC. Translated, it gives CASSRESYEQYF.

The rearrangement links TRBV6-5 to TRBJ2-3; D possibly corresponds to TRBD2 (5 bases). CDR1 MNHEY and CDR2 SVGAGI come from the germline V gene. CDR3 size: 14 residues. Trimming pared 6 bases from V and 3 bases from J, leaving 13 bases between. CDR3 loop: CASSPRAGTDTQYF. As DNA, the CDR3 is TGTGCCAGCAGCCCCCGGGCGGGTACAGATACGCAGTATTTT.